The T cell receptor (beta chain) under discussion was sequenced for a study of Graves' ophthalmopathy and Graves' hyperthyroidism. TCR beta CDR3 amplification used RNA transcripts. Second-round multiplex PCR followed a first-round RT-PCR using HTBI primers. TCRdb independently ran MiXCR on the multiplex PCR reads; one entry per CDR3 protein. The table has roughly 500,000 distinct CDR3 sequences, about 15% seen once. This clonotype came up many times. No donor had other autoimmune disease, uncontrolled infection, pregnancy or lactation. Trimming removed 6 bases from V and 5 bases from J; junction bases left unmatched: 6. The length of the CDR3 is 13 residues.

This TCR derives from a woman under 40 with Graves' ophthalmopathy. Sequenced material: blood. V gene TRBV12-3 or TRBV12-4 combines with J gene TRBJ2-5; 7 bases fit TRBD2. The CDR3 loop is CASRVAGGETQYF. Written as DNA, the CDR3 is TGTGCCAGCAGGGTAGCGGGTGGGGAGACCCAGTACTTC.